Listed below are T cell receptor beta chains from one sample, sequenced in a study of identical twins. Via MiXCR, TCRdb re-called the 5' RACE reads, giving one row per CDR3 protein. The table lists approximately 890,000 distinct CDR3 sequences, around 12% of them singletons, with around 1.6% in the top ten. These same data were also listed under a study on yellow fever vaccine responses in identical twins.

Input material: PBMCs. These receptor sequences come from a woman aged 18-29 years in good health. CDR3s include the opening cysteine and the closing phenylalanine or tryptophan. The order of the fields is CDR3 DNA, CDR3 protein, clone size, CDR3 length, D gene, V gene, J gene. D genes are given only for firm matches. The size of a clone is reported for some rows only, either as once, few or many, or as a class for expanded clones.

CDR3nt: TGCAGTGCTAGAGATCCCCTAGCGGGGTATCAAGAGACCCAGTACTTC
CDR3aa: CSARDPLAGYQETQYF
abundance: -
len: 16
d_gene: TRBD2
v_gene: TRBV20-1
j_gene: TRBJ2-5

CDR3nt: TGTGCCAGCAGCCCCAGGGGGTTAGGGTCTGGCTACACCTTC
CDR3aa: CASSPRGLGSGYTF
abundance: few
len: 14
d_gene: TRBD1
v_gene: TRBV6-1
j_gene: TRBJ1-2

CDR3nt: TGTGCCAGCAGTGAATCGGGCGGAGCGGGGCTGGGGACAGATACGCAGTATTTT
CDR3aa: CASSESGGAGLGTDTQYF
abundance: few
len: 18
d_gene: TRBD2
v_gene: TRBV6-1
j_gene: TRBJ2-3

CDR3nt: TGTGCCAGCAGACCGGACAGGACAAACTCCTACGAGCAGTACTTC
CDR3aa: CASRPDRTNSYEQYF
abundance: few
len: 15
d_gene: TRBD1
v_gene: TRBV12-3/TRBV12-4
j_gene: TRBJ2-7

CDR3nt: TGTGCCATCAGTCCCCTGGGACCCCTGGAGACCCAGTACTTC
CDR3aa: CAISPLGPLETQYF
abundance: few
len: 14
d_gene: -
v_gene: TRBV10-3
j_gene: TRBJ2-5

CDR3nt: TGTGCCAGCAGAACCGGGGCCGCCGGCAATCAGCCCCAGCATTTT
CDR3aa: CASRTGAAGNQPQHF
abundance: -
len: 15
d_gene: -
v_gene: TRBV6-1
j_gene: TRBJ1-5

CDR3nt: TGTGCCAGCAGCTTAGATAGCGGGGGGGTTCTTACGAATGAGCAGTTCTTC
CDR3aa: CASSLDSGGVLTNEQFF
abundance: few
len: 17
d_gene: TRBD2
v_gene: TRBV7-7
j_gene: TRBJ2-1

CDR3nt: TGTGCCACCAGCAGAGGGACACCGAGGGGGACTGAAGCTTTCTTT
CDR3aa: CATSRGTPRGTEAFF
abundance: many
len: 15
d_gene: -
v_gene: TRBV15
j_gene: TRBJ1-1

CDR3nt: TGTGCCAGCAGCTCAAAGGACACCCTCCTGCCCACCGGGGAGCTGTTTTTT
CDR3aa: CASSSKDTLLPTGELFF
abundance: -
len: 17
d_gene: -
v_gene: TRBV5-5
j_gene: TRBJ2-2

CDR3nt: TGTGCCAGCAGCCAAGATAAGTTGGGCAGGGGGCTCAATGAGCAGTTCTTC
CDR3aa: CASSQDKLGRGLNEQFF
abundance: few
len: 17
d_gene: TRBD1
v_gene: TRBV3-1
j_gene: TRBJ2-1

CDR3nt: TGTGCCACCAGTGATAATAAAGGCGAGCAGTACTTC
CDR3aa: CATSDNKGEQYF
abundance: few
len: 12
d_gene: -
v_gene: TRBV24-1
j_gene: TRBJ2-7

CDR3nt: TGTGCCAGCAAAGACTGGGTTCCTCAGTACTTC
CDR3aa: CASKDWVPQYF
abundance: -
len: 11
d_gene: -
v_gene: TRBV2
j_gene: TRBJ2-7

CDR3nt: TGCGCCAGCAGATTAAGCAGGGACCTCGCGGGTGAAAAACTGTTTTTT
CDR3aa: CASRLSRDLAGEKLFF
abundance: few
len: 16
d_gene: -
v_gene: TRBV4-1
j_gene: TRBJ1-4

CDR3nt: TGCAGTGCTAGGCGCAGGCGTAGCAATCAGCCCCAGCATTTT
CDR3aa: CSARRRRSNQPQHF
abundance: few
len: 14
d_gene: -
v_gene: TRBV20-1
j_gene: TRBJ1-5

CDR3nt: TGTGCCAGCAGGGGTGGCGGGAGAGCTTACAATGAGCAGTTCTTC
CDR3aa: CASRGGGRAYNEQFF
abundance: many
len: 15
d_gene: TRBD2
v_gene: TRBV28
j_gene: TRBJ2-1

CDR3nt: TGCGCCAGCAGCCGGACCGGGACGGATAACTATGGCTACACCTTC
CDR3aa: CASSRTGTDNYGYTF
abundance: few
len: 15
d_gene: -
v_gene: TRBV4-1
j_gene: TRBJ1-2

CDR3nt: TGTGCCAGCAGCCAAGCGACGTTGGGAGAGACCCAGTACTTC
CDR3aa: CASSQATLGETQYF
abundance: few
len: 14
d_gene: -
v_gene: TRBV14
j_gene: TRBJ2-5

CDR3nt: TGTGCCAGCAGCCAAGATTTGGGGCCCAACTATGGCTACACCTTC
CDR3aa: CASSQDLGPNYGYTF
abundance: many
len: 15
d_gene: -
v_gene: TRBV4-2
j_gene: TRBJ1-2

CDR3nt: TGTGCCAGCAGTCGGCTAGCGAGAAGCTCCTACGAGCAGTACTTC
CDR3aa: CASSRLARSSYEQYF
abundance: many
len: 15
d_gene: -
v_gene: TRBV6-2/TRBV6-3
j_gene: TRBJ2-7

CDR3nt: TGTGCCAGCAGCTTAGAGAACGAACCGGGACTAGCGGAAGAGACCCAGTACTTC
CDR3aa: CASSLENEPGLAEETQYF
abundance: few
len: 18
d_gene: TRBD2
v_gene: TRBV11-2
j_gene: TRBJ2-5

CDR3nt: TGTGCCAGCCCCCCCCCCGGGGCAGCTTTCTTT
CDR3aa: CASPPPGAAFF
abundance: few
len: 11
d_gene: -
v_gene: TRBV2
j_gene: TRBJ1-1

CDR3nt: TGTGCCAGCAGTGAACCGGCCGGGGGCCGGTACAATGAGCAGTTCTTC
CDR3aa: CASSEPAGGRYNEQFF
abundance: few
len: 16
d_gene: -
v_gene: TRBV25-1
j_gene: TRBJ2-1

CDR3nt: TGCGCCAGCAGCCAAGTCTTCATCTCCTTAAACTATGGCTACACCTTC
CDR3aa: CASSQVFISLNYGYTF
abundance: many
len: 16
d_gene: -
v_gene: TRBV4-1
j_gene: TRBJ1-2

CDR3nt: TGTGCCAGCAGTCCCGGGACCCCGGTTGGGTATTTT
CDR3aa: CASSPGTPVGYF
abundance: -
len: 12
d_gene: -
v_gene: TRBV2
j_gene: TRBJ2-3

CDR3nt: TGTGCCAGCAGTTTAGCGGCGGAGGTGCGTTCGGAGACCCAGTACTTC
CDR3aa: CASSLAAEVRSETQYF
abundance: few
len: 16
d_gene: -
v_gene: TRBV12-3/TRBV12-4
j_gene: TRBJ2-5

CDR3nt: TGTGCCAGCAGTCCGAGGACTAGCGGGGGCCAAGAGACCCAGTACTTC
CDR3aa: CASSPRTSGGQETQYF
abundance: many
len: 16
d_gene: TRBD2
v_gene: TRBV28
j_gene: TRBJ2-5

CDR3nt: TGTGCCAGCAGCATAGGACCCCGAAAAGAGACCCAGTACTTC
CDR3aa: CASSIGPRKETQYF
abundance: -
len: 14
d_gene: -
v_gene: TRBV9
j_gene: TRBJ2-5

CDR3nt: TGTGCCACCGCTGACGGGACGCGAAAAAAACTGTTTTTT
CDR3aa: CATADGTRKKLFF
abundance: -
len: 13
d_gene: -
v_gene: TRBV10-3
j_gene: TRBJ1-4

CDR3nt: TGTGCCAGCAGCCAAGGACCGGGACACTTTTCGGAGACCCAGTACTTC
CDR3aa: CASSQGPGHFSETQYF
abundance: -
len: 16
d_gene: -
v_gene: TRBV3-1
j_gene: TRBJ2-5

CDR3nt: TGTGCCAGCAGCCAAGATTTGGGGCAGATCAGGTACAATGAGCAGTTCTTC
CDR3aa: CASSQDLGQIRYNEQFF
abundance: few
len: 17
d_gene: -
v_gene: TRBV14
j_gene: TRBJ2-1

CDR3nt: TGTGCCAGCAGTTCTACCGGGACTAGCACAGAGACCCAGTACTTC
CDR3aa: CASSSTGTSTETQYF
abundance: few
len: 15
d_gene: TRBD2
v_gene: TRBV12-3/TRBV12-4
j_gene: TRBJ2-5

CDR3nt: TGTGCCAGCAGGGGCGGGGGGACTAGCAATACGCAGTATTTT
CDR3aa: CASRGGGTSNTQYF
abundance: -
len: 14
d_gene: TRBD2
v_gene: TRBV6-2/TRBV6-3
j_gene: TRBJ2-3

CDR3nt: TGTGCCAGCAGTACGGCCTGGGGTTTGTTCGGCACTGAAGCTTTCTTT
CDR3aa: CASSTAWGLFGTEAFF
abundance: many
len: 16
d_gene: -
v_gene: TRBV25-1
j_gene: TRBJ1-1

CDR3nt: TGTGCCAGCAGCTTGGCGAGGGGTATAAACTATGGCTACACCTTC
CDR3aa: CASSLARGINYGYTF
abundance: -
len: 15
d_gene: -
v_gene: TRBV5-5
j_gene: TRBJ1-2

CDR3nt: TGTGCCAGCAGCCACCTGGACGGAACCTACAATGAGCAGTTCTTC
CDR3aa: CASSHLDGTYNEQFF
abundance: many
len: 15
d_gene: -
v_gene: TRBV14
j_gene: TRBJ2-1

CDR3nt: TGCAAACCCGGGGGGGGTGAAGCTTTCTTT
CDR3aa: CKPGGGEAFF
abundance: many
len: 10
d_gene: -
v_gene: TRBV20-1
j_gene: TRBJ1-1

CDR3nt: TGTGCCAGCAGCCGCAGGTTGAGCTACACCTTC
CDR3aa: CASSRRLSYTF
abundance: few
len: 11
d_gene: -
v_gene: TRBV3-1
j_gene: TRBJ1-2

CDR3nt: TGTGCCATCAGTGAGTCATCTAGCGGGGACCTCCAAGAGACCCAGTACTTC
CDR3aa: CAISESSSGDLQETQYF
abundance: many
len: 17
d_gene: TRBD2
v_gene: TRBV10-3
j_gene: TRBJ2-5

CDR3nt: TGTGCCAGCAGCTTAGGACAGGAGTATGGCTACACCTTC
CDR3aa: CASSLGQEYGYTF
abundance: -
len: 13
d_gene: -
v_gene: TRBV11-2
j_gene: TRBJ1-2

CDR3nt: TGTGCCAGCAGGGAGGGGATGAACACTGAAGCTTTCTTT
CDR3aa: CASREGMNTEAFF
abundance: -
len: 13
d_gene: -
v_gene: TRBV5-6
j_gene: TRBJ1-1

CDR3nt: TGCAGCGTTGAGGGCAGGGGGCAACCAGATACGCAGTATTTT
CDR3aa: CSVEGRGQPDTQYF
abundance: -
len: 14
d_gene: TRBD1
v_gene: TRBV29-1
j_gene: TRBJ2-3

CDR3nt: TGTGCCAGCAGCCAAGGATCGGGCGGGAACGTAGAGACCCAGTACTTC
CDR3aa: CASSQGSGGNVETQYF
abundance: -
len: 16
d_gene: -
v_gene: TRBV3-1
j_gene: TRBJ2-5

CDR3nt: TGCAGTGCTAGTAACCTAGTTAATGAGCAGTTCTTC
CDR3aa: CSASNLVNEQFF
abundance: many
len: 12
d_gene: -
v_gene: TRBV20-1
j_gene: TRBJ2-1

CDR3nt: TGTGCCAGCAGCCAACCGACAGGGGGCACTGAAGCTTTCTTT
CDR3aa: CASSQPTGGTEAFF
abundance: -
len: 14
d_gene: TRBD1
v_gene: TRBV4-2
j_gene: TRBJ1-1

CDR3nt: TGTGCCAGCAGTTTAGCGGGAGTGGTTGATACGCAGTATTTT
CDR3aa: CASSLAGVVDTQYF
abundance: many
len: 14
d_gene: TRBD2
v_gene: TRBV25-1
j_gene: TRBJ2-3

CDR3nt: TGTGCCAGCAGCGCGGACATGAGACTTATTAATGAGCAGTTCTTC
CDR3aa: CASSADMRLINEQFF
abundance: -
len: 15
d_gene: -
v_gene: TRBV11-2
j_gene: TRBJ2-1

CDR3nt: TGTGCCAGCAGCCCGGACAGGGAGGTACGGCGCACTGAAGCTTTCTTT
CDR3aa: CASSPDREVRRTEAFF
abundance: -
len: 16
d_gene: TRBD1
v_gene: TRBV3-1
j_gene: TRBJ1-1

CDR3nt: TGTGCCAGCAGCCAAGTGGTCAGCGGGGGGGGCAATACGCAGTATTTT
CDR3aa: CASSQVVSGGGNTQYF
abundance: -
len: 16
d_gene: TRBD2
v_gene: TRBV3-1
j_gene: TRBJ2-3

CDR3nt: TGTGCCAGCAGCGCAACAGGGGGCGGTGAGCAGTACTTC
CDR3aa: CASSATGGGEQYF
abundance: -
len: 13
d_gene: TRBD1
v_gene: TRBV9
j_gene: TRBJ2-7

CDR3nt: TGTGCCAGCAGTTGGGACATTTCGGCAAATGAGCAGTTCTTC
CDR3aa: CASSWDISANEQFF
abundance: -
len: 14
d_gene: -
v_gene: TRBV28
j_gene: TRBJ2-1

CDR3nt: TGCAGCGTTGAAGATCCGGGCAGACAAGATTTT
CDR3aa: CSVEDPGRQDF
abundance: few
len: 11
d_gene: -
v_gene: TRBV29-1
j_gene: TRBJ1-3

CDR3nt: TGTGCCAGCAGCTTAACCGGTGGTGTAGCAAAGAAGGAGACCCAGTACTTC
CDR3aa: CASSLTGGVAKKETQYF
abundance: few
len: 17
d_gene: -
v_gene: TRBV7-9
j_gene: TRBJ2-5